This entry lists 25 T cell receptor beta chains sequenced from one sample in a study of OX40 agonist ivuxolimab in advanced cancers. The data were produced by immunoSEQ multiplex PCR, yet TCRdb's version contains in-frame clones alone and is incomplete. The sample lists around 90,000 clones; about 90% were seen once. The sample was CD4+ or CD8+ T cells sorted from blood, taken in a trial of the OX40 agonist ivuxolimab. The receptors stem from an adult with an advanced solid tumor such as melanoma, head and neck, liver or kidney cancer.

The J gene is TRBJ1-4, the V gene TRBV5-1, with TRBD1 matching over 8 bases. The germline gives CDR1 SGHRS, CDR2 YFSETQ. Trimming took 4 bases from V and 7 from J; bases not matched to a gene: 9. CDR3 length: 15 residues. In DNA form, the CDR3 reads TGCGCCAGCAGCAACCTTCAGGGGGCAGGTGAAAAACTGTTTTTT. Translation: CASSNLQGAGEKLFF. The entire variable domain, with the rest obtained from reference TRBV5-1 and TRBJ1-4, is as follows: KAGVTQTPRYLIKTRGQQVTLSCSPISGHRSVSWYQQTPGQGLQFLFEYFSETQRNKGNFPGRFSGRQFSNSRSEMNVSTLELGDSALYLCASSNLQGAGEKLFFGSGTQLSVL.

The table lists this clone with a few counts. The genes are TRBV5-4 and TRBJ2-3; possibly TRBD2 for D (6 bases). This CDR3 is 14 amino acids long. Trimming stripped 3 bases from V and 4 bases from J, with 12 bases between. Germline V CDR1 and CDR2: SGHNT, YYREEE (reference sequence). Here the CDR3 reads CASSSLASADTQYF. The CDR3 DNA reads as TGTGCCAGCAGCTCCCTAGCGTCTGCAGATACGCAGTATTTT.

The chain is built from TRBV6-6 and TRBJ2-1, with TRBD1 matching over 10 bases. After removal of 4 bases from V and 2 bases from J, the junction contained 2 bases not matched to a gene. The CDR3 has 15 amino acids. CDR1 and CDR2 (germline): MNHNY, SVGAGI (reference sequence). This CDR3 reads CASSFGQGAYNEQFF. The CDR3 DNA reads as TGTGCCAGCAGTTTCGGACAGGGGGCCTACAATGAGCAGTTCTTC.

The J gene is TRBJ2-6, the V gene TRBV9; D not certain. Per germline, CDR1 SGDLS and CDR2 YYNGEE. This CDR3 is built from 15 residues. V lost 0 bases, J lost 0 bases, and 4 bases lay in between. This CDR3 reads CASSVVSSGANVLTF. The CDR3 DNA reads as TGTGCCAGCAGCGTAGTGAGCTCTGGGGCCAACGTCCTGACTTTC.

V usage is TRBV11-2 and J usage is TRBJ1-2; D not certain. Between the trimmed V and J ends, which lost 2 bases and 0 bases, there was a span of 10 bases. The CDR3 contains 15 residues. Looked up from germline, CDR1 is SGHAT and CDR2 is FQNNGV. CDR3 nucleotide sequence: TGTGCCAGCAGCTTACTGGAAACAGCTAACTATGGCTACACCTTC. It specifies CASSLLETANYGYTF.

This clone has only a few counts. V and J are TRBV9 and TRBJ2-6; possible D gene TRBD1, 6 bases. The V end was cut by 4 bases, the J end by 0 bases, with 17 bases between. The CDR3 runs to 18 residues. Germline loops: CDR1 SGDLS, CDR2 YYNGEE. For the CDR3, the DNA is TGTGCCAGCAGCCCAAGACAGGCTGTAGGCTCTGGGGCCAACGTCCTGACTTTC. This codes for CASSPRQAVGSGANVLTF.

The rearrangement uses TRBV18 and TRBJ2-3; the match to TRBD2 covers 10 bases. This CDR3 spans 15 amino acids. Trimming at V came to 3 bases and at J to 1 base, leaving 1 base not matched to a gene. Germline assignment: CDR1 KGHSH and CDR2 LQKENI. The CDR3 is CASSPGTSGTDTQYF. CDR3 bases: TGTGCCAGCTCACCCGGGACTAGCGGCACAGATACGCAGTATTTT.

V gene TRBV29-1 combines with J gene TRBJ1-1; 7 bases are shared with TRBD1. Germline loops: CDR1 SQVTM, CDR2 ANQGSEA. The CDR3 is made up of 14 amino acids. V shed 5 bases, J shed 1 base, and the junction held 7 bases outside the gene matches. CDR3 sequence (DNA): TGCAGCGTTAAGACAGGGCCGGGGAACACTGAAGCTTTCTTT. The encoded protein is CSVKTGPGNTEAFF. The full variable domain, completed using reference TRBV29-1 and TRBJ1-1, is SAVISQKPSRDICQRGTSLTIQCQVDSQVTMMFWYRQQPGQSLTLIATANQGSEATYESGFVIDKFPISRPNLTFSTLTVSNMSPEDSSIYLCSVKTGPGNTEAFFGQGTRLTVV.

The chain is built from TRBV19 and TRBJ2-3, with a weak D call TRBD1 (7 bases). The germline V gene encodes CDR1 LNHDA and CDR2 SQIVND (reference sequence). V was clipped by 4 bases and J by 0 bases, with 11 bases between them. The CDR3 consists of 15 residues. CDR3 in DNA: TGTGCCAGTAGTACAGGGGGGTCAAGCACAGATACGCAGTATTTT. This gives the protein CASSTGGSSTDTQYF.

This clone appeared once. CDR3 nucleotides: TGCGCCAGCAGCTTGTTTCGGACAGGGTACACTGAAGCTTTCTTT. Translated: CASSLFRTGYTEAFF. This rearrangement joins TRBV5-1 to TRBJ1-1, with 8 bases identical to TRBD1. This CDR3 has 15 residues. Losses at the gene ends were 1 base for V and 3 bases for J; bases not matched to a gene: 5. Germline V lookup: CDR1 SGHRS, CDR2 YFSETQ.

The rearrangement uses TRBV27 and TRBJ2-3, with TRBD1 as a possible D gene (5 bases). Per germline, CDR1 MNHEY and CDR2 SMNVEV (reference sequence). Trimming took 3 bases from V and 4 from J, leaving 8 bases between them. This CDR3 comprises 13 residues. Written as DNA, the CDR3 is TGTGCCAGCAGTTTCAGGGAATCAGATACGCAGTATTTT. Its translation is CASSFRESDTQYF.

The V gene is TRBV2, the J gene TRBJ1-4, with D unresolved. Germline V gene lookup returns CDR1 SNHLY and CDR2 FYNNEI. V was trimmed by 7 bases and J by 4 bases, leaving 13 bases between them. The CDR3 totals 14 residues. The CDR3 nucleotides read TGTGCCAGCAAGGAAGAGTTGTATAATGAAAAACTGTTTTTT. It is translated as CASKEELYNEKLFF. The variable domain in full, with the rest retrieved from reference TRBV2 and TRBJ1-4, is EPEVTQTPSHQVTQMGQEVILRCVPISNHLYFYWYRQILGQKVEFLVSFYNNEISEKSEIFDDQFSVERPDGSNFTLKIRSTKLEDSAMYFCASKEELYNEKLFFGSGTQLSVL.

This clone was recorded a few times. The chain uses TRBV5-1 and TRBJ2-2; D may be TRBD2 (5 bases). The CDR3 has 14 residues. CDR1 and CDR2 from the germline V gene are SGHRS and YFSETQ. V gave up 0 bases and J gave up 7 bases, with 10 bases separating them. CDR3 DNA: TGCGCCAGCAGCTTGGATGCTAGCCGCGGGGAGCTGTTTTTT. Protein product: CASSLDASRGELFF.

The V and J genes are TRBV18 and TRBJ1-1; D uncertain. Germline lookup yields CDR1 KGHSH and CDR2 LQKENI. CDR3 size: 15 residues. Trimming left V 1 base short and J 7 bases short, with 16 bases between. The CDR3 DNA follows: TGTGCCAGCTCACCACTGGGAGTTCGAAGGGTTGAAGCTTTCTTT. Translated: CASSPLGVRRVEAFF.

The chain couples TRBV28 to TRBJ1-2; D not resolved. The CDR3 runs 13 residues. V was pared by 2 bases and J by 4 bases, with 8 bases between. Germline CDR1 reads MDHEN; CDR2 reads SYDVKM. The CDR3 DNA follows: TGTGCCAGCAGTTTAGGGGTTGGCTATGGCTACACCTTC. It encodes CASSLGVGYGYTF.

The V and J genes are TRBV19 and TRBJ1-3; D ambiguous. In germline, CDR1 is LNHDA, CDR2 SQIVND (reference sequence). The CDR3 is made up of 15 amino acids. Trimming took off 3 bases at V and 1 base at J, with 10 bases between the two ends. CDR3 loop: CASSIQDHSGNTIYF. CDR3 coding DNA: TGTGCCAGTAGTATTCAGGACCATTCTGGAAACACCATATATTTT. Filled out from reference TRBV19 and TRBJ1-3, the complete variable domain reads DGGITQSPKYLFRKEGQNVTLSCEQNLNHDAMYWYRQDPGQGLRLIYYSQIVNDFQKGDIAEGYSVSREKKESFPLTVTSAQKNPTAFYLCASSIQDHSGNTIYFGEGSWLTVV.

V gene TRBV10-1 combines with J gene TRBJ2-5, with TRBD2 identical over 12 bases. The germline gives CDR1 WNHNN, CDR2 SYGVQD (reference sequence). The J segment lost 4 bases and the V segment lost 6 bases, leaving 3 bases of the junction unmatched. The length of the CDR3 is 14 residues. CDR3 protein: CASSPGLAGETQYF. The CDR3 nucleotides read TGCGCCAGCAGCCCGGGACTAGCGGGAGAGACCCAGTACTTC.

The rearrangement links TRBV19 to TRBJ1-1; D uncertain. The CDR3 consists of 13 residues. CDR1 is LNHDA and CDR2 is SQIVND in the germline V gene (reference sequence). Trimming took 5 bases from V and 0 from J, leaving 7 bases between them. CDR3 sequence reads: CASSPQVNTEAFF. In DNA, the CDR3 is TGTGCCAGTAGTCCCCAAGTGAACACTGAAGCTTTCTTT.

The chain links TRBV7-9 to TRBJ1-4, with D hard to call. The length of the CDR3 is 15 residues. V lost 5 bases and J 2 bases, leaving 12 bases between the germline ends. Germline assignment: CDR1 SEHNR and CDR2 FQNEAQ (reference sequence). The CDR3 region has the DNA TGTGCCAGCAGCCAAACGGCGGCCACTAATGAAAAACTGTTTTTT. It is translated as CASSQTAATNEKLFF.

The rearrangement joins TRBV21-1 to TRBJ1-1; the table's D call, TRBD1, was not checked against the DNA. TRBV21-1 is designated a pseudogene. The CDR3 runs to 15 residues. The DNA of the CDR3 is TGTGCCAGCAGCAAAGAGGGCAGGGGCCCCTTTGAAGCTTTCTTT. This encodes CASSKEGRGPFEAFF.

Of note for this clone: Within the sample, other DNA sequences also encode this same CDR3. The chain joins TRBV7-8 to TRBJ1-2; possibly TRBD1 for D (5 bases). The germline CDR1 and CDR2 sequences are SGHVS and FQNEAQ. The CDR3 is 15 residues long. Trimming cost V 5 bases and J 4 bases, with 17 bases left between them. The CDR3 sequence: CASSGGAGGGYGYTF. Written as DNA, the CDR3 is TGTGCCAGCAGCGGGGGTGCGGGGGGGGGCTATGGCTACACCTTC.

This sequence joins TRBV11-3 and TRBJ2-2; D perhaps matches TRBD1 (6 bases). The CDR3 is 14 residues long. Germline V lookup: CDR1 SGHNT, CDR2 YENEEA. V was pared by 6 bases and J by 5 bases, with 13 bases between. The CDR3 loop reads CASRKGVETGELFF. CDR3 DNA sequence: TGTGCCAGCAGAAAGGGGGTGGAGACCGGGGAGCTGTTTTTT. Full variable domain (remainder filled in from reference TRBV11-3 and TRBJ2-2): EAGVVQSPRYKIIEKKQPVAFWCNPISGHNTLYWYLQNLGQGPELLIRYENEEAVDDSQLPKDRFSAERLKGVDSTLKIQPAELGDSAVYLCASRKGVETGELFFGEGSRLTVL.

V usage is TRBV5-1 and J usage is TRBJ2-3, with D perhaps matching TRBD1 (5 bases). The CDR3 has 16 amino acids. V was clipped by 0 bases and J by 0 bases, with 11 bases between them. In germline, CDR1 is SGHRS, CDR2 YFSETQ. The CDR3 spells CASSLGQGTSTDTQYF. CDR3 DNA: TGCGCCAGCAGCTTGGGCCAGGGCACTAGCACAGATACGCAGTATTTT.

The V gene is TRBV6-5, the J gene TRBJ1-1, with D tentatively TRBD1 (5 bases). The CDR3 runs to 13 residues. From germline, CDR1 is MNHEY and CDR2 SVGAGI. Trimming took off 4 bases at V and 2 bases at J, with 8 bases between the two ends. The CDR3 DNA sequence: TGTGCCAGCAGTTTGGGGCCCAACACTGAAGCTTTCTTT. Translation: CASSLGPNTEAFF.

This CDR3 is CASSNRLRGRRDTQYF. The CDR3 DNA is TGTGCCAGCAGCAACCGACTCAGGGGGCGTAGGGATACGCAGTATTTT. The rearrangement joins TRBV7-2 to TRBJ2-3, with 8 bases aligning to TRBD1. The CDR3 covers 16 residues. With V trimmed by 5 bases and J by 6 bases, 13 bases remained unmatched. Germline CDR1 and CDR2: SGHTA and FQGNSA.